Presented here are 14 T cell receptor beta chains from one specimen sequenced in a study of blood T cell repertoires in COVID-19. Sequenced by immunoSEQ multiplex PCR; TCRdb stores in-frame clones only, minus some. The sample consists of roughly 100,000 clones, 84% of them appearing once. Sequences were obtained from peripheral blood. The receptors shown here come from a human donor in a cohort sampled during active COVID-19.

With respect to this clone: The limits of the CDR3 on the DNA are not certain, so only TCRdb's listed CDR3 is given. The gene calls are TRBV6-5 and TRBJ2-5; TRBD2 is the table's D call and was not checked against the DNA. The CDR3 is 14 residues long, counting both termini. Germline loops: CDR1 MNHEY, CDR2 SVGAGI. CDR3: CASSSSGLKETQYF.

The V and J genes are TRBV5-5 and TRBJ1-2; TRBD1 agrees at 8 bases. Germline V CDR1 and CDR2: SGHKS, YYEKEE (reference sequence). V lost 0 bases and J lost 2; bases outside the gene matches: 3. The CDR3 sequence is 15 residues long. Here the CDR3 DNA reads TGTGCCAGCAGCTTGGCAGGGGGCACGAACTATGGCTACACCTTC. It translates to CASSLAGGTNYGYTF.

This clone was seen a few times. V usage is TRBV27 and J usage is TRBJ1-2; D is ambiguous. The CDR3 length is 15 residues. V was shortened by 2 bases and J by 8 bases, with 18 bases between the two germline ends. The germline V gene encodes CDR1 MNHEY and CDR2 SMNVEV (reference sequence). CDR3 coding DNA: TGTGCCAGCAGTTTAACCGGGGAGAGGATAGAGGGCTACACCTTC. Its translation: CASSLTGERIEGYTF.

This clone has only a few counts. CDR3 sequence reads: CSGRDFNYEQYF. The CDR3 DNA is TGCAGCGGTAGGGACTTTAACTACGAGCAGTACTTC. J is TRBJ2-7 and V is TRBV29-1; a possible D gene is TRBD2 (6 bases). The CDR3 totals 12 residues. CDR1 is SQVTM, CDR2 ANQGSEA, per germline. Trimming pared 7 bases from V and 3 bases from J, leaving 13 bases between.

The rearrangement links TRBV3-1 (or the pseudogene TRBV3-2) to TRBJ1-1; D perhaps matches TRBD1 (5 bases). Germline loops: CDR1 LGHDT, CDR2 YNNKEL (reference sequence). The CDR3 consists of 17 residues. Trimming removed 1 base at V and 1 base at J, with 16 bases between. The CDR3 is CASSQGLIAGPNTEAFF. DNA of the CDR3: TGTGCCAGCAGCCAAGGTTTGATCGCAGGGCCGAACACTGAAGCTTTCTTT.

CDR3 sequence: CASSAGLAGGRPLNTGELFF. The CDR3 region has the DNA TGCGCCAGCAGCGCGGGACTAGCGGGGGGCCGACCCCTGAACACCGGGGAGCTGTTTTTT. The V gene is TRBV5-1, the J gene TRBJ2-2; 15 nucleotides align to TRBD2. Trimming took 4 bases from V and 1 from J; bases not matched to a gene: 11. The CDR3 length is 20 residues. Germline-derived CDR1 and CDR2 are SGHRS and YFSETQ.

This clone was detected a few times. The chain uses TRBV19 and TRBJ1-5, with a possible D match to TRBD1 (6 bases). Germline CDR1 is LNHDA and CDR2 is SQIVND (reference sequence). V lost 7 bases to trimming and J lost 1 base, with 17 bases between them. The CDR3 runs 16 residues. DNA for the CDR3: TGTGCCAGTAAGCACCGGGGGGCGCAAAGCAATCAGCCCCAGCATTTT. Protein: CASKHRGAQSNQPQHF.

V usage is TRBV5-4 and J usage is TRBJ1-2, with D perhaps TRBD1 (6 bases). With 3 bases removed from V and 2 bases from J, the gap between germline ends came to 14 bases. This CDR3 is 15 amino acids long. The germline V gene has CDR1 SGHNT and CDR2 YYREEE (reference sequence). The CDR3 nucleotides are TGTGCCAGCAGCTCCGACCCGGGACAAAACTATGGCTACACCTTC. Translated, it gives CASSSDPGQNYGYTF.

The rearrangement joins TRBV5-1 to TRBJ1-1; D is possibly TRBD1 (6 bases). Between the trimmed V and J ends, which lost 1 base and 8 bases, there was a span of 18 bases. The V gene's germline CDR1 is SGHRS and CDR2 YFSETQ. There are 15 residues in the CDR3. DNA for the CDR3: TGCGCCAGCAGCTTGCTCCCAGGGGTAGCCGGGGAAGCTTTCTTT. It is translated as CASSLLPGVAGEAFF.

This chain connects TRBV7-2 to TRBJ2-1; D is undetermined. Germline V gene lookup returns CDR1 SGHTA and CDR2 FQGNSA. V was trimmed by 6 bases and J by 2 bases, leaving 14 bases between them. This CDR3 region has 15 residues. The CDR3 protein is CASRPPGWPYNEQFF. The CDR3 DNA reads as TGTGCCAGCAGACCACCCGGGTGGCCCTACAATGAGCAGTTCTTC.

This chain connects TRBV5-6 to TRBJ2-5; 10 bases align to TRBD2. Trimming cost V 2 bases and J 4 bases; bases outside gene matches: 5. This CDR3 comprises 15 residues. Germline values: CDR1 SGHDT, CDR2 YYEEEE. CDR3: CASSLLRTSGETQYF. In nucleotides, the CDR3 is TGTGCCAGCAGCTTACTAAGGACTAGCGGAGAGACCCAGTACTTC. The full variable domain, its missing parts supplied by reference TRBV5-6 and TRBJ2-5, is DAGVTQSPTHLIKTRGQQVTLRCSPKSGHDTVSWYQQALGQGPQFIFQYYEEEERQRGNFPDRFSGHQFPNYSSELNVNALLLGDSALYLCASSLLRTSGETQYFGPGTRLLVL.

This clone was counted only a few times. The CDR3 reads CAWSVRRLHTNEKLFF. The CDR3 DNA sequence: TGTGCCTGGAGTGTAAGGAGGCTCCACACTAATGAAAAACTGTTTTTT. The chain is built from TRBV30 and TRBJ1-4; D not certain. Trimming shortened V by 0 bases and J by 2 bases, and 13 bases separated the two germline ends. The CDR3 extends over 16 amino acids. The germline V gene has CDR1 GTSNPN and CDR2 SVGIG (reference sequence).

This clone showed up just once. V and J are TRBV5-1 and TRBJ2-1; no reliable D call. Germline CDR1 is SGHRS and CDR2 is YFSETQ. The CDR3 sequence is 13 residues long. V lost 0 bases, J lost 7 bases, and 8 bases lay in between. CDR3 bases: TGCGCCAGCAGCTTGGTGGAGCAGAATGAGCAGTTCTTC. Its protein is CASSLVEQNEQFF.

The rearrangement joins TRBV5-4 to TRBJ2-2; a weak D match, TRBD1 (6 bases). V was trimmed by 0 bases and J by 6 bases, leaving 12 bases between them. CDR1 is SGHNT, CDR2 YYREEE, per germline (reference sequence). The CDR3 runs 15 residues. CDR3 protein: CASSLESGESGELFF. The CDR3 DNA follows: TGTGCCAGCAGCTTGGAGTCAGGGGAGTCCGGGGAGCTGTTTTTT.